The clone carrying this T cell receptor beta chain was seen once. Its cognate antigen is unknown. The CDR3 spans 15 residues. Germline trimming cut 3 bases from V and 3 bases from J; bases unmatched to any gene: 0. Per the germline V gene, CDR1 is SEHNR and CDR2 is FQNEAQ (reference sequence). This entry belongs to a study of shared clonotypes between healthy human individuals. Points from the study as a whole: It was expected that sequencing depth would affect clonotype sharing among donors. A reduction in generation probabilities was seen for non-shared clonotypes relative to those shared by all four donors.

The naive CD8 population came from CD45RO-negative cells selected for CCR7, without terminally differentiated effector memory CD45RA+ cells. Genomic DNA (from each subset) was split evenly across several immunoSEQ plates. Original analysis: With immunoSEQ giving junction-only sequences and no quality scores, filtering differed. Libraries were prepared by immunoSEQ multiplex PCR; TCRdb keeps only in-frame clonotypes and omits some of them. The DNA was the basis for D and trimming; V, J and clone size are from that table. The table shows approximately 590,000 clones, with about 95% occurring only once.

The clonotype was recovered from a woman in her 30s in good health. The source material was naive CD8+ T cells sorted from blood. The chain couples TRBV7-9 to TRBJ1-4; 11 bases align to TRBD1. CDR3 sequence (DNA): TGTGCCAGCAGCTTGGGACAGGGGGCTAATGAAAAACTGTTTTTT. It translates to CASSLGQGANEKLFF.